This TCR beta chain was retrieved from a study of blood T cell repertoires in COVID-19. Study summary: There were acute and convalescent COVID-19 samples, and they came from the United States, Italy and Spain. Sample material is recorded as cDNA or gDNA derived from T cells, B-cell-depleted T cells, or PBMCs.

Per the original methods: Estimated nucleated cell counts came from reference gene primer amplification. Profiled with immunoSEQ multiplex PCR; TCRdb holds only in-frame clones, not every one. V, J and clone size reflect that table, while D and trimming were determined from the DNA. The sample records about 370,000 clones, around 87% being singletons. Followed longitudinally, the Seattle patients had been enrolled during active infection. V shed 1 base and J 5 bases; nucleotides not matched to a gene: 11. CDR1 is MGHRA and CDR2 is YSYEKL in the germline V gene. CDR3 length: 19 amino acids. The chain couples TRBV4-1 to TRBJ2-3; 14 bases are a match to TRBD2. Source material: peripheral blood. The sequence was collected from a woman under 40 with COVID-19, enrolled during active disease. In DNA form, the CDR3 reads TGCGCCAGCAGCCAAGGGGAGGGACTAGCGGGAGCTATGGGAGATACGCAGTATTTT. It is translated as CASSQGEGLAGAMGDTQYF.